This TCR beta chain emerged from a study of technical replicates of blood from a few donors. This CDR3 contains 13 residues. Germline V gives CDR1 MNHEY, CDR2 SMNVEV (reference sequence). V lost 5 bases to trimming and J lost 5 bases; unmatched junction nucleotides: 4. Sequencing was performed with immunoSEQ multiplex PCR; in TCRdb, only in-frame clones are kept and a portion is missing. The sample records roughly 82,000 clones, about 93% being singletons. J is TRBJ1-2 and V is TRBV27, with TRBD1 matching 8 bases. This sequence was found in a human donor in good health. The sample consisted of T cells isolated from PBMCs. CDR3 coding DNA: TGTGCCAGCAGTGAGGACAGGGTTTATGGCTACACCTTC. This codes for CASSEDRVYGYTF.